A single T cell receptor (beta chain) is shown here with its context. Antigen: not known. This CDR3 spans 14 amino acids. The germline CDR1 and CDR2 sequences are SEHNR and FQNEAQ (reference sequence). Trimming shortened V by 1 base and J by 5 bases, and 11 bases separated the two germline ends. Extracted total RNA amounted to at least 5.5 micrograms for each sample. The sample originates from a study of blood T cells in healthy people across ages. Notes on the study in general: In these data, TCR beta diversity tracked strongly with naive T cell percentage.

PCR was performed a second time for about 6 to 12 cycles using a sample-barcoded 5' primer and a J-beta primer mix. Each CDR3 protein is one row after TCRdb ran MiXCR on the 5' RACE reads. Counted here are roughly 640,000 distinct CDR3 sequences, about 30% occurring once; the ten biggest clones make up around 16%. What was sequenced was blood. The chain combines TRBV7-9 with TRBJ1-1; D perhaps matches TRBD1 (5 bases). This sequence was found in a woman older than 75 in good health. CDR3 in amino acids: CASSLVGERTEAFF. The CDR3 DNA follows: TGTGCCAGCAGCTTAGTGGGGGAAAGGACTGAAGCTTTCTTT.